This T cell receptor beta chain was obtained from a study of blood T cell repertoires in COVID-19. CDR1 SGHNT and CDR2 YENEEA come from the germline V gene. Trimming removed 5 bases from V and 0 bases from J, with 10 bases in between. The CDR3 sequence is 14 residues long. Generated by immunoSEQ multiplex PCR, the TCRdb table keeps only in-frame clones and is missing some. The sample holds some 150,000 clones, around 82% seen once. This chain connects TRBV11-3 to TRBJ1-1; TRBD1 is a possible D gene (5 bases). The origin of this receptor is a human donor in a cohort sampled during active COVID-19. Material: peripheral blood. The CDR3 bases are TGTGCCAGCAGCCTGGGGGGGTTGAACACTGAAGCTTTCTTT. It is translated as CASSLGGLNTEAFF.